The T cell receptor beta chain described here comes from a study of blood T cells in healthy people across ages. There are many counts of this clonotype. The CDR3 extends over 13 amino acids. The V end was cut by 1 base, the J end by 1 base, with 7 bases between. Germline loops: CDR1 DFQATT, CDR2 SNEGSKA (reference sequence). Sample-barcoded 5' priming and a J-beta primer mix drove a second PCR of roughly 6 to 12 cycles. From the 5' RACE reads, TCRdb called clonotypes with MiXCR, one entry per CDR3 protein. The table has some 1.4 million distinct CDR3 sequences, around two fifths seen once. This receptor was obtained from a woman between 18 and 29 years old in good health. The sample comprised blood. The rearrangement joins TRBV20-1 to TRBJ1-1; no firm D call. The CDR3 DNA follows: TGCAGTGCTAGAGCACCGTCGAACACTGAAGCTTTCTTT. It codes for CSARAPSNTEAFF.